The 5 T cell receptor beta chains below all came from one sample that was sequenced in a study of T cell responses to AZD1222 COVID-19 vaccine. Method: immunoSEQ multiplex PCR; TCRdb's copy keeps in-frame clones and lacks some. The table records approximately 130,000 clones, around 85% of them present only once. Source: peripheral blood, taken on day 0 of AZD1222 vaccination. Every receptor here comes from an adult in good health.

The rearrangement uses TRBV6-5 and TRBJ2-2, with D unresolved. Germline V CDR1 and CDR2: MNHEY, SVGAGI. The length of the CDR3 is 15 residues. V was clipped by 3 bases and J by 4 bases, with 12 bases between them. The CDR3 sequence is CASSYLGSSTGELFF. In DNA form, the CDR3 reads TGTGCCAGCAGTTATTTGGGTTCATCCACCGGGGAGCTGTTTTTT.

The V gene is TRBV10-3, the J gene TRBJ2-1; D is perhaps TRBD2 (7 bases). Germline CDR1 ENHRY, CDR2 SYGVKD. This CDR3 region has 15 residues. V lost 4 bases to trimming and J lost 2 bases, with 12 bases between them. The CDR3 here is CAISVGGAAYNEQFF. The CDR3 DNA reads TGTGCCATCAGTGTAGGGGGGGCGGCCTACAATGAGCAGTTCTTC.

This clone has just one count. V usage is TRBV5-6 and J usage is TRBJ2-3; D gene unclear. The V and J ends lost 0 bases and 4 bases respectively, with 6 bases between them. CDR1 SGHDT and CDR2 YYEEEE come from the germline V gene. CDR3 size: 13 residues. The CDR3 region has the DNA TGTGCCAGCAGCTTGGCGCAGGCAGATACGCAGTATTTT. This sequence encodes CASSLAQADTQYF.

The rearrangement links TRBV5-5 to TRBJ1-2; no clear D gene. This CDR3 comprises 14 residues. Deletions cut 0 bases from V and 8 bases from J, with 14 bases between. CDR1 and CDR2 (germline): SGHKS, YYEKEE (reference sequence). CDR3: CASSLEGGVGGYTF. CDR3 bases: TGTGCCAGCAGCTTGGAAGGTGGAGTGGGGGGCTACACCTTC.

This clone was recorded once. This rearrangement joins TRBV7-6 to TRBJ1-5; D unclear. CDR3 length: 15 residues. Germline values: CDR1 SGHVS, CDR2 FNYEAQ. The ends were cut back, 5 bases at V and 4 bases at J, with 15 bases in the middle. Written as DNA, the CDR3 is TGTGCCAGCAGCCGCTGGCCCAGCCGAAATCAGCCCCAGCATTTT. Translation: CASSRWPSRNQPQHF.